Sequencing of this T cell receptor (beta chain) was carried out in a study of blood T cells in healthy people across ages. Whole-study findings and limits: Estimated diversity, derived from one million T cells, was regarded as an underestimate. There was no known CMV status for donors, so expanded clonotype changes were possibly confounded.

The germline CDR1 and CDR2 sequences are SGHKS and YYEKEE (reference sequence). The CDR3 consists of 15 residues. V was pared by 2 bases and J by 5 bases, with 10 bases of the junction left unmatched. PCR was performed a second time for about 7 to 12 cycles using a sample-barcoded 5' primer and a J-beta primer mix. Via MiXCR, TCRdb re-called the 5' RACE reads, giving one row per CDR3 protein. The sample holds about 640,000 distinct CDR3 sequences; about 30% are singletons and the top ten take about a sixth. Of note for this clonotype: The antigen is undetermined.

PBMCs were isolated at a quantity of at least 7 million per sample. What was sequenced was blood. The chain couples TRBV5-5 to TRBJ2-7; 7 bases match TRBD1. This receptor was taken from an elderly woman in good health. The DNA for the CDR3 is TGTGCCAGCAGCTTATTAACAGGGGCGGCCCACGAGCAGTACTTC. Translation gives CASSLLTGAAHEQYF. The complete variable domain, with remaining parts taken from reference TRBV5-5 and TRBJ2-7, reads DAGVTQSPTHLIKTRGQQVTLRCSPISGHKSVSWYQQVLGQGPQFIFQYYEKEERGRGNFPDRFSARQFPNYSSELNVNALLLGDSALYLCASSLLTGAAHEQYFGPGTRLTVT.